These T cell receptor beta chains were read from a single sample in a study of early T cells in non-severe SARS-CoV-2 infection. TCRdb passed the 5' RACE reads through MiXCR, listing each CDR3 protein once. The sample has 70,000 to 85,000 distinct CDR3 sequences, approximately 12% seen once; the top ten hold 15% to 19%. The starting material was whole blood, obtained at baseline. These receptors were obtained from an adult who was a healthcare worker with PCR-confirmed SARS-CoV-2 infection or an uninfected control (not recorded which). The donor label of this sample is uncertain. Both conserved end residues are part of each CDR3.

J gene: TRBJ1-3
V gene: TRBV2
CDR3 protein: CASSETRGIGNTIYF

J gene: TRBJ1-2
V gene: TRBV20-1
CDR3 protein: CSASDFLNYGYTF

J gene: TRBJ2-5
V gene: TRBV14
CDR3 protein: CASRIAGQETQYF

J gene: TRBJ2-3
V gene: TRBV20-1
CDR3 protein: CSANPAGGTDTQYF

J gene: TRBJ2-7
V gene: TRBV7-7
CDR3 protein: CASSTGQGAGEQYF

J gene: TRBJ1-2
V gene: TRBV2
CDR3 protein: CASSEGAASGYTF

J gene: TRBJ2-1
V gene: TRBV5-1
CDR3 protein: CASSATGTSYNEQFF

J gene: TRBJ2-7
V gene: TRBV5-1
CDR3 protein: CASSLETSGEAFTDEQYF

J gene: TRBJ1-3
V gene: TRBV12-3/TRBV12-4
CDR3 protein: CASSFSSGNTIYF

J gene: TRBJ1-5
V gene: TRBV29-1
CDR3 protein: CSVQDTIDQPQHF

J gene: TRBJ2-5
V gene: TRBV6-7
CDR3 protein: CASTDSIKETQYF

J gene: TRBJ1-1
V gene: TRBV6-4
CDR3 protein: CASRIDSLGEAFF

J gene: TRBJ2-1
V gene: TRBV6-5
CDR3 protein: CASSSLGAGVAYNEQFF

J gene: TRBJ2-3
V gene: TRBV19
CDR3 protein: CASRTGSADTQYF

J gene: TRBJ2-7
V gene: TRBV4-1
CDR3 protein: CASSQVPGTGRYEQYF

J gene: TRBJ2-3
V gene: TRBV11-2
CDR3 protein: CASSRALAGGTDTQYF

J gene: TRBJ2-5
V gene: TRBV10-3
CDR3 protein: CATLQGGPQETQYF

J gene: TRBJ1-4
V gene: TRBV3-1
CDR3 protein: CASSQGVRSGVSNEKLFF

J gene: TRBJ2-1
V gene: TRBV9
CDR3 protein: CASSLRLVSYNEQFF

J gene: TRBJ2-1
V gene: TRBV25-1
CDR3 protein: CASTPGGSRLGEQFF

J gene: TRBJ2-3
V gene: TRBV14
CDR3 protein: CASSQGQPRTDTQYF

J gene: TRBJ1-5
V gene: TRBV7-3
CDR3 protein: CASSIREGQPQHF

J gene: TRBJ1-5
V gene: TRBV12-3/TRBV12-4
CDR3 protein: CASSLTGESQPQHF

J gene: TRBJ2-3
V gene: TRBV20-1
CDR3 protein: CSAGGAFPNLDTQYF

J gene: TRBJ2-2
V gene: TRBV9
CDR3 protein: CASSSRLAENTGELFF

J gene: TRBJ1-2
V gene: TRBV7-6
CDR3 protein: CASSLMAGTAKANYGYTF

J gene: TRBJ1-2
V gene: TRBV7-2
CDR3 protein: CASSLGVGYGYTF

J gene: TRBJ2-1
V gene: TRBV5-4
CDR3 protein: CASSTGKDNEQFF

J gene: TRBJ2-5
V gene: TRBV7-6
CDR3 protein: CASSSLAGVLQETQYF

J gene: TRBJ1-2
V gene: TRBV20-1
CDR3 protein: CSAITGANYGYTF

J gene: TRBJ2-2
V gene: TRBV7-3
CDR3 protein: CASSPNPASTGELFF

J gene: TRBJ2-7
V gene: TRBV12-3/TRBV12-4
CDR3 protein: CASSKGWSDEQYF

J gene: TRBJ1-3
V gene: TRBV12-3/TRBV12-4
CDR3 protein: CASTGNSGNTIYF

J gene: TRBJ1-4
V gene: TRBV5-1
CDR3 protein: CASRQGQGATNEKLFF

J gene: TRBJ2-7
V gene: TRBV7-6
CDR3 protein: CASSLVSSGLASYEQYF

J gene: TRBJ2-1
V gene: TRBV4-2
CDR3 protein: CASSQDAGGGSYNEQFF

J gene: TRBJ2-1
V gene: TRBV7-3
CDR3 protein: CASSALQGAQVGEQFF

J gene: TRBJ1-1
V gene: TRBV20-1
CDR3 protein: CSARETGTGYAEAFF

J gene: TRBJ2-1
V gene: TRBV4-3
CDR3 protein: CASSQEVWLGSGGPAYNEQFF

J gene: TRBJ2-7
V gene: TRBV3-1
CDR3 protein: CASSQLNYEQYF

J gene: TRBJ1-6
V gene: TRBV3-1
CDR3 protein: CASSPKNSPLHF

J gene: TRBJ1-3
V gene: TRBV9
CDR3 protein: CASSATPTGSSGNTIYF

J gene: TRBJ2-3
V gene: TRBV6-2/TRBV6-3
CDR3 protein: CASRQRYGTSGFTDTQYF

J gene: TRBJ1-2
V gene: TRBV4-1
CDR3 protein: CASSRDGFYGYTF